This T cell receptor beta chain originates from a study of blood T cell repertoires in COVID-19. Study-level information: In each case, the material was cDNA or gDNA derived from T cells, B-cell-depleted T cells, or PBMCs.

The germline V gene encodes CDR1 MDHEN and CDR2 SYDVKM. The CDR3 consists of 13 residues. V was pared by 5 bases and J by 2 bases, with 3 bases of the junction left unmatched. This clone showed up just once. In the original workflow: Estimated nucleated cell counts came from reference gene primer amplification. The table came from immunoSEQ multiplex PCR; TCRdb's copy has only in-frame clones and leaves some out. V and J calls and clone size come straight from that table; D and trimming were deduced from the DNA. The data contain around 250,000 clones, approximately 91% of them singletons. The clonotype originates from a human donor in a cohort sampled during active COVID-19. Sequenced material: peripheral blood. The rearrangement uses TRBV28 and TRBJ2-7; 7 bases line up with TRBD1. The CDR3 sequence: CASSGDSTYEQYF. In nucleotides, the CDR3 is TGTGCCAGCAGTGGGGACAGTACCTACGAGCAGTACTTC.